This TCR beta chain was documented in a study of blood T cell repertoires in COVID-19. This CDR3 has 16 residues. J lost 9 bases, V lost 6 bases, and 19 bases had no gene match. Germline CDR1 reads SGHTA; CDR2 reads FQGNSA. Some clones are missing from TCRdb's copy, which holds only in-frame ones; the method was immunoSEQ multiplex PCR. The sample has about 380,000 clones; more than 75% are singletons. Sample: PBMCs or T cells enriched from blood (not recorded which). The rearrangement joins TRBV7-2 to TRBJ1-1, with TRBD1 matching 7 bases. The TCR was taken from a man under 40 who had recovered from COVID-19. The CDR3 DNA sequence: TGTGCCAGCAGTCCTCCCCCGAGGACAGGAGAGACCAAAGCTTTCTTT. It specifies CASSPPPRTGETKAFF.